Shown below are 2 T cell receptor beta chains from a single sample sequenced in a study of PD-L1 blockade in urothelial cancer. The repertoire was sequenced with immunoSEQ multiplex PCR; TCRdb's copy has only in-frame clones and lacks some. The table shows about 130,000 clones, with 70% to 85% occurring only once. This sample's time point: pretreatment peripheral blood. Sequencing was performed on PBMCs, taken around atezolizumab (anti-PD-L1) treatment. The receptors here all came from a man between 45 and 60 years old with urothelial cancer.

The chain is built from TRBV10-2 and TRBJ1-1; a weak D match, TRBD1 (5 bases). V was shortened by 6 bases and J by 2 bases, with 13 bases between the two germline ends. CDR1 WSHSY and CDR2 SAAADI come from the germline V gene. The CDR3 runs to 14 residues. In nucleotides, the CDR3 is TGCGCCAGCAGCGAGAGGCAGGGAAACACTGAAGCTTTCTTT. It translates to CASSERQGNTEAFF.

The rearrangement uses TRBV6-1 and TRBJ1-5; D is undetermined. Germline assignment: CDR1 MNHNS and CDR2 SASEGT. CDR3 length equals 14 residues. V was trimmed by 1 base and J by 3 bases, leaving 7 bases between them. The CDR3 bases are TGTGCCAGCAGTGAAGTTGGCCCCAATCAGCCCCAGCATTTT. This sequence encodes CASSEVGPNQPQHF.